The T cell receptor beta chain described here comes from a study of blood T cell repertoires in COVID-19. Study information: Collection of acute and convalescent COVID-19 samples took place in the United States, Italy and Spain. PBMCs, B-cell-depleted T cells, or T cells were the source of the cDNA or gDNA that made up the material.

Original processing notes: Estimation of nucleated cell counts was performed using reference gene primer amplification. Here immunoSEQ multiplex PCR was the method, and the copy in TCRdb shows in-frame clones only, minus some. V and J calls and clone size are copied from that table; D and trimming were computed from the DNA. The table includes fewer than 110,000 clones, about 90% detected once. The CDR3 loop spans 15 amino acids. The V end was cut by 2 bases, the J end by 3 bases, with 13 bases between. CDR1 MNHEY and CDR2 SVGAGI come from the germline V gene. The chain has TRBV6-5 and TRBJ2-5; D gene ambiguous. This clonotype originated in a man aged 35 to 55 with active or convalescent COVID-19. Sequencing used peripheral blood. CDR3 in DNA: TGTGCCAGCAGTTACGGAGAGAATACCGAAGAGACCCAGTACTTC. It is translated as CASSYGENTEETQYF.